This entry concerns a single T cell receptor beta chain. The antigen is not known. The data derive from a study of T cell responses to AZD1222 COVID-19 vaccine. The study, taken as a whole, reports: Spike-specific TCR breadth and depth were elevated following two AZD1222 doses. Only after the peak T cell response were repertoires sampled. Across spike, vaccine-associated CD4 TCRs were found, dominant at 160-218 and 743-854. White British donors predominated, females outnumbered males, and clonal diversity was possibly underestimated.

CDR1 is MNHEY, CDR2 SVGAGI, per germline. The CDR3 is 13 amino acids. Trimming took 6 bases from V and 2 from J, leaving 11 bases between them. Assay: immunoSEQ multiplex PCR; the TCRdb copy retains only in-frame clones and omits some. Here the sample spans approximately 77,000 clones, roughly 94% being singletons. The genes are TRBV6-5 and TRBJ2-7; D is uncertain. The material sequenced was peripheral blood, taken on day 0 of MenACWY control vaccination. The origin of this receptor is an adult in good health. DNA for the CDR3: TGTGCCAGCAGACTCGGCGTAGCCTACGAGCAGTACTTC. It codes for CASRLGVAYEQYF.